One sample yielded the 8 T cell receptor beta chains listed below, sequenced in a study of vaccination and CD4 T cells after COVID-19. Oncomine TCR Beta short-read sequencing was applied to DNA from cultured CD4+ T cells. TCRdb called the PCR reads again in MiXCR, with one record for every CDR3 protein. The top ten hold roughly 13% of the sample, which has some 11,000 distinct CDR3 sequences, about 30% seen once. These receptors' targets are unknown. Noted treatment: roughly 10-day PBMC culture with coronavirus spike peptide pools or control peptides (ViraFEST assay). The source material was CD4+ T cells from blood, cultured in vitro, sampled after SARS-CoV-2 vaccination. Receptor source: a human donor who had recovered from COVID-19.

The chain uses TRBV15 and TRBJ2-7; D unclear. Germline lookup yields CDR1 LNHNV and CDR2 YYDKDF (reference sequence). This CDR3 contains 15 residues. The ends were cut back, 0 bases at V and 2 bases at J, with 11 bases in the middle. The CDR3 loop is CATSRDHGPPYEQYF. DNA for the CDR3: TGTGCCACCAGCAGAGATCACGGACCACCCTACGAGCAGTACTTC.

Notes on this clonotype: The conserved closing phenylalanine or tryptophan is absent in this CDR3, likely reflecting a read error. This chain uses TRBV7-6 with TRBJ2-7, with TRBD2 identical over 7 bases. The CDR3 spans 18 residues. V shed 4 bases and J 7 bases; nucleotides not matched to a gene: 22. The V gene's germline CDR1 is SGHVS and CDR2 FNYEAQ. The CDR3 region has the DNA TGTGCCAGCAGCTCCAAGGGCCGGACGACTAGCCCACCCTGGGAGCAGTACCTC. This translates into CASSSKGRTTSPPWEQYL.

This clonotype was counted between two and nine times. The V and J genes are TRBV7-2 and TRBJ1-5; a possible D gene is TRBD1 (6 bases). This CDR3 comprises 22 residues. V was trimmed by 5 bases and J by 0 bases, leaving 32 bases between them. Germline V gene sequence: CDR1 SGHTA, CDR2 FQGNSA. Here the CDR3 DNA reads TGTGCCAGCAGCCCTCCAGGTCCCAACAACGGGACACCTGTGAATAGCAATCAGCCCCAGCATTTT. Amino acid sequence: CASSPPGPNNGTPVNSNQPQHF.

The gene calls are TRBV20-1 and TRBJ2-1; 8 nucleotides align to TRBD1. The V gene end was trimmed by 3 bases and the J gene end by 0 bases; junction bases not matched to a gene: 19. Germline values: CDR1 DFQATT, CDR2 SNEGSKA (reference sequence). The CDR3 loop spans 20 amino acids. The DNA of the CDR3 is TGCAGTGCTAGGGGCAGAGGGGGCAGGGGGCCATTAAGCTCCTACAATGAGCAGTTCTTC. It encodes CSARGRGGRGPLSSYNEQFF.

This clonotype was counted between two and nine times. The chain uses TRBV7-2 and TRBJ2-2; 8 bases fit TRBD2. CDR1 SGHTA and CDR2 FQGNSA come from the germline V gene. The CDR3 runs 17 residues. The V gene end was trimmed by 5 bases and the J gene end by 4 bases; junction bases not matched to a gene: 12. CDR3 loop: CASSPQRLAIGTGELFF. The CDR3 DNA is TGTGCCAGCAGCCCCCAACGACTAGCGATCGGCACCGGGGAGCTGTTTTTT. Filled out from reference TRBV7-2 and TRBJ2-2, the complete variable domain reads GAGVSQSPSNKVTEKGKDVELRCDPISGHTALYWYRQSLGQGLEFLIYFQGNSAPDKSGLPSDRFSAERTGGSVSTLTIQRTQQEDSAVYLCASSPQRLAIGTGELFFGEGSRLTVL.

There are a few counts of this clonotype. The chain employs TRBV28 and TRBJ1-6, with no clear D. The V end lost 4 bases, the J end lost 7 bases, and 14 bases lay between the germline ends. The germline V gene has CDR1 MDHEN and CDR2 SYDVKM. The CDR3 sequence is 15 residues long. The chain's CDR3 is CASSSPLGPNSPLHF. CDR3 in DNA: TGTGCCAGCAGTTCCCCGCTAGGCCCAAATTCACCCCTCCACTTT.

This chain links TRBV6-5 with TRBJ1-2; D not resolved. This CDR3 contains 13 residues. Germline V gene sequence: CDR1 MNHEY, CDR2 SVGAGI. The germline V and J ends were trimmed by 2 bases and 4 bases, with 8 bases remaining between them. The CDR3 loop is CASSYEGFYGYTF. CDR3 sequence (DNA): TGTGCCAGCAGTTACGAGGGATTCTATGGCTACACCTTC.

This clonotype was observed a single time. The chain uses TRBV19 and TRBJ2-1, with TRBD2 identical over 7 bases. The ends lost 6 bases at V and 2 bases at J; junction bases unmatched: 7. The CDR3 consists of 15 residues. CDR1 LNHDA and CDR2 SQIVND come from the germline V gene (reference sequence). The CDR3 spells CASSAERGAYNEQFF. In DNA form, the CDR3 reads TGTGCCAGTAGCGCAGAGCGGGGAGCCTACAATGAGCAGTTCTTC. Supplemented by reference TRBV19 and TRBJ2-1, the full variable domain reads DGGITQSPKYLFRKEGQNVTLSCEQNLNHDAMYWYRQDPGQGLRLIYYSQIVNDFQKGDIAEGYSVSREKKESFPLTVTSAQKNPTAFYLCASSAERGAYNEQFFGPGTRLTVL.